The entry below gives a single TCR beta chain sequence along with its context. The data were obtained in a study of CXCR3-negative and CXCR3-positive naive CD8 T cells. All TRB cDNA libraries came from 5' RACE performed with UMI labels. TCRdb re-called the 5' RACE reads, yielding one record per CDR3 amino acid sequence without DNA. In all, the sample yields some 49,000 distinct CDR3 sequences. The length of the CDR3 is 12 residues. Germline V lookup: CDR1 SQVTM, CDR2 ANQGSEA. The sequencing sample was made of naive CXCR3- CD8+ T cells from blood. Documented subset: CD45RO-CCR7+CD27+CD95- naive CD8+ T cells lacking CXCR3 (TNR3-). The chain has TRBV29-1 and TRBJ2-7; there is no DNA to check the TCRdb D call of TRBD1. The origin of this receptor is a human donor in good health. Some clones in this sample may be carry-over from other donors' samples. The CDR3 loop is CSVQDREDEQYF.